The T cell receptor (beta chain) described here comes from a study of T cells in Graves' hyperthyroidism and ophthalmopathy (dated by TCRdb to between 2017 and 2020). Study-level background: Peripheral blood was sampled at the time of initial diagnosis, prior to any treatment. To identify TCR V-J signatures that set the groups apart, the researchers used a discovery cohort of 100 patients, made up of 40 to 45 with Graves' ophthalmopathy and 57 with stable Graves' hyperthyroidism. Whether ophthalmopathy could be predicted prospectively was tested in an independent validation cohort made up of about 18 hyperthyroidism patients plus 17 patients who later progressed to ophthalmopathy. For training and testing, the 100 or so patients in the discovery cohort were randomly divided in a 7:3 ratio. Thyroid tissue and blood T-cell repertoires from several Graves' hyperthyroidism patients were also compared in the study. After blood sampling, hyperthyroidism patients were treated with methimazole at a starting dose of 30 mg daily, and ophthalmopathy patients were treated with high-dose intravenous methylprednisolone. The paper describes TCR Vbeta CDR3 sequencing of 140 or so peripheral blood samples, made up of fewer than 50 ophthalmopathy patients, roughly 75 hyperthyroidism patients and some 17 progressor patients. Broad study findings and their caveats: Most expanded thyroid clonotypes (frequency above 0.001) were also found in blood, which suggests that blood repertoires may mirror thyroid immune responses. Ophthalmopathy was separated from stable hyperthyroidism by a 13 V-J signature model, with roughly 88% sensitivity and about 84% specificity obtained in cross-validation and 80%/75% obtained in testing. During validation, the model predicted progression to ophthalmopathy a median of around six months ahead of onset, with more than 55% sensitivity and 72% to 80% specificity. Sample size was not statistically predetermined, and investigators were not blinded to group allocation.

Based on the germline V gene, the CDR1 and CDR2 sequences are MDHEN and SYDVKM. V is clipped by 7 bases and J by 6 bases, and the sequence between their germline boundaries is 13 bases long. The CDR3 runs 13 residues from the cysteine to the phenylalanine. Kept here is only the CDR3 DNA, which spans 39 bases and is read in frame from base 1. TCR beta CDR3 regions were amplified from RNA transcripts. A first-round RT-PCR of the TCR CDR3 used the HTBI primer set with the Qiagen OneStep RT-PCR kit. The libraries were constructed in a second round of multiplex PCR and then size-selected and purified. Paired-end sequencing of the libraries was performed with 100 bp reads on an Illumina HiSeq2000. In the paper's pipeline: Raw data were processed with SOAPnuke, discarding reads with adapters, uncalled bases, mean Phred below 15, or no exact constant-primer or identifier match. COPE v1.2.5 was used to merge high-quality paired reads, and clonotypes were defined as unique nucleotide sequences. Clonotypes were aligned to IMGT TRBV, TRBD and TRBJ reference segments using MiTCR v1.1. The analysis was restricted to V-J combinations with a frequency above 0.0001, which together covered 99% to 99.2% of the repertoires. A TCS score was defined as the ratio between F50 (clonal expansion) and ExV (chaos), using BLOSUM62-based TCRdist between CDR3 peptides within each V-J. Welch's t-statistics and random forest reduced 500 to 650 V-J features to around 14, which were used in a naive Bayes classifier (R e1071). TCRdb passed the public sequencing reads through fastp at Q25 and MiXCR, retaining productive beta sequences. Every CDR3 protein is listed once, alongside the most common genes and DNA of its rows. TCRdb assigned the V and J calls; the authors' analysis was not used. This sample holds hundreds of thousands of distinct CDR3 sequences; about 14% were observed only once. The ten largest clones take up around an eighth of the sample.

At least ten counts were recorded for this clonotype. Its cognate antigen has yet to be identified. The input lacks base qualities; no much larger clone sits a single base away. Moderately to severely active disease, a Clinical Activity Score of at least 3, a NOSPECS grade of at least 4, and a duration under 3 months were present in ophthalmopathy patients. Patients with uncontrolled infections, other autoimmune diseases, pregnancy or lactation were excluded. Diagnoses were established on the basis of clinical symptoms, serum thyroxine and TRAb, thyroid ultrasound, and orbital computed tomography. Ficoll-Paque density gradient centrifugation was used to isolate PBMCs from approximately 11 ml of fresh peripheral blood. Total RNA was extracted using Trizol reagent, and RNA quality was assessed on an Agilent 2100 Bioanalyzer.

The V and J genes are TRBV28 and TRBJ1-5; the D gene is unclear. This TCR came from a woman aged 45 to 65 with Graves' ophthalmopathy. What was sequenced was blood. The nucleotide sequence is TGTGCCAGCACTTTTTCGGGAGTTCAGCCCCAGCATTTT. This is translated as CASTFSGVQPQHF.